The present T cell receptor beta chain was sequenced within a study of vaccination and CD4 T cells after COVID-19. Across the whole study: Convalescent individuals numbered four females and six males, two being Hispanic. The authors used overlapping spike peptides from SARS-CoV-2, HCoV-NL63, HCoV-OC43 and HCoV-229E to stimulate cells.

Treatment specified: approximately nine-day PBMC culture with coronavirus spike peptide pools or control peptides (ViraFEST assay). Isolation of CD4+ T cells by negative selection took place after around eleven days of culture. Cultured CD4+ T-cell DNA underwent Oncomine TCR Beta short-read sequencing. Someone extracted genomic DNA from cultured CD4+ T cells. TCRdb reprocessed the PCR reads with MiXCR, giving one entry per CDR3 protein. The sample has some 8,000 distinct CDR3 sequences, about 63% seen once. This CDR3 has 15 amino acids. CDR1 and CDR2 (germline): DFQATT, SNEGSKA (reference sequence). The ends lost 0 bases at V and 6 bases at J; junction bases unmatched: 8. This clonotype was picked up a small number of times. What it recognizes is unknown.

The source of this sequence is a human donor who had recovered from COVID-19. Material for sequencing was CD4+ T cells from blood, cultured in vitro. The chain uses TRBV20-1 and TRBJ2-3; TRBD1 matches at 8 bases. The CDR3 DNA reads as TGCAGTGCTAGAGAAGGACAGGGAAGGGCGGATACGCAGTATTTT. It encodes CSAREGQGRADTQYF.